Listed below are T cell receptor beta chains from one sample, sequenced in a study of T cells in Graves' hyperthyroidism and ophthalmopathy. TCRdb analysed the multiplex PCR reads with MiXCR anew, one entry per CDR3 protein. This sample carries about 250,000 distinct CDR3 sequences, over 20% of them seen once, and the ten largest clones take 64%. The specimen was blood. The receptors were sampled from a man younger than 40 with Graves' ophthalmopathy. Each CDR3 is given with its conserved first and last residue. Fields, in order: V gene, J gene, CDR3 protein.

TRBV5-1	TRBJ2-4	CASSKTGTSGNIQYF
TRBV5-1	TRBJ2-7	CASSLVRGEQYF
TRBV29-1	TRBJ1-1	CSVDLLGLGLANTEAFF
TRBV6-4	TRBJ2-3	CASSAQHTDTQYF
TRBV6-1	TRBJ1-5	CASSVALGQGTTNQPQHF
TRBV7-2	TRBJ2-1	CASSLNYNEQFF
TRBV3-1	TRBJ2-7	CASTQSRGSYEQYF
TRBV19	TRBJ2-7	CASSSDRGFYEQYF
TRBV7-3	TRBJ2-5	CASSLSPGEQMTQYF
TRBV7-9	TRBJ2-1	CASNPAGLAGGRNEQFF
TRBV28	TRBJ2-2	CASLGQGNTGELFF
TRBV12-5	TRBJ1-1	CASGKGAETEAFF
TRBV7-9	TRBJ1-6	CASSLEDGSSPLHF
TRBV28	TRBJ2-2	CASSPGQGTGELFF
TRBV11-2	TRBJ2-7	CASSLNPWTDLSYEQYF
TRBV6-1	TRBJ2-7	CASSEMWDDSYEQYF
TRBV6-1	TRBJ2-3	CASSIPRGGTDTQYF
TRBV11-2	TRBJ1-4	CASSLVFGEKLFF
TRBV20-1	TRBJ1-2	CSAIGQEYGYTF
TRBV10-3	TRBJ2-1	CAISEGQGAYNEQFF
TRBV19	TRBJ2-7	CASSMGRWDRNYEQYF
TRBV11-3	TRBJ2-7	CASSLGTSGRGEQYF
TRBV11-1	TRBJ2-1	CASSLWGGHNEQFF
TRBV30	TRBJ2-3	CAWSPPSGYTDTQYF
TRBV19	TRBJ2-7	CASSYRPGRRYEQYF
TRBV5-8	TRBJ2-1	CASSLSAGGRNEQFF
TRBV30	TRBJ2-7	CAWSLGDRDFEQYF
TRBV5-1	TRBJ1-4	CASSSGTGTPRANEKLFF
TRBV19	TRBJ2-3	CASSWTGLAGGSDTQYF
TRBV5-1	TRBJ2-7	CASSLARAPYEQYF
TRBV20-1	TRBJ2-5	CSVLPTSGQETQYF